Here is one TCR beta chain with its context. Its target is not known. With a J-beta primer mix and a sample-barcoded 5' primer, a second PCR ran about 7 to 12 cycles. TCRdb redid the calling of the 5' RACE reads with MiXCR, one entry per CDR3 protein. Among about 970,000 distinct CDR3 sequences listed, roughly 51% were seen once. This record belongs to a study of blood T cells in healthy people across ages. The CDR3 is made up of 14 amino acids. The germline V gene has CDR1 MDHEN and CDR2 SYDVKM. Trimming left V 1 base short and J 2 bases short, with 8 bases between. Whole-study findings and limits: There were more naive CD4+ cells and higher diversity in long-lived donors than in aged donors.

The chain combines TRBV28 with TRBJ1-1; D remains ambiguous. The specimen sequenced was blood. This clonotype originated in a woman aged 55-75 years in good health. In DNA, the CDR3 is TGTGCCAGCAGTTTATCGGCAGACAACACTGAAGCTTTCTTT. It encodes CASSLSADNTEAFF. Full variable domain (rest looked up from reference TRBV28 and TRBJ1-1): DVKVTQSSRYLVKRTGEKVFLECVQDMDHENMFWYRQDPGLGLRLIYFSYDVKMKEKGDIPEGYSVSREKKERFSLILESASTNQTSMYLCASSLSADNTEAFFGQGTRLTVV.